The 32 T cell receptor beta chains below all came from one sample that was sequenced in a study of shared clonotypes between healthy human individuals. Only in-frame clones appear in the TCRdb table, and some are missing; sequencing was by immunoSEQ multiplex PCR. The data hold 2.3 million or so clones, with more than 85% observed a single time. The sample taken for sequencing was naive CD4+ T cells from PBMCs. Subset given: CD45RA+ positively selected. These receptor sequences come from a man younger than 35 in good health. Some clones in this sample may be carry-over from other donors' samples.

The chain combines TRBV30 with TRBJ2-3; D gene unclear. The CDR3 sequence is 14 residues long. V was pared by 0 bases and J by 5 bases, with 12 bases between. Germline V lookup: CDR1 GTSNPN, CDR2 SVGIG (reference sequence). This chain's CDR3 is CAWSVGLRVDTQYF. The CDR3 coding sequence is TGTGCCTGGAGTGTAGGGCTTCGAGTAGATACGCAGTATTTT.

This chain joins TRBV5-1 and TRBJ1-1; D is unresolved. CDR1 is SGHRS, CDR2 YFSETQ, per germline. CDR3 length equals 15 residues. The V gene lost 0 bases and the J gene lost 1 base, with 10 bases spanning the gap. The CDR3 protein is CASSLVPAANTEAFF. CDR3 nucleotide sequence: TGCGCCAGCAGCTTGGTTCCAGCCGCGAACACTGAAGCTTTCTTT.

This clone was detected only once. The J gene is TRBJ2-1, the V gene TRBV28; 8 bases fit TRBD1. CDR1 and CDR2 from the germline V gene are MDHEN and SYDVKM. Losses at the gene ends were 6 bases for V and 7 bases for J; bases not matched to a gene: 14. This CDR3 is 16 amino acids long. The CDR3 coding sequence is TGTGCCAGCAGGAAGCAGGGGGCGGGTTTCGGAAATGAGCAGTTCTTC. It translates to CASRKQGAGFGNEQFF.

The V gene is TRBV25-1, the J gene TRBJ2-1, with D perhaps matching TRBD1 or TRBD2 (5 bases each). From germline, CDR1 is MGHDK and CDR2 SYGVNS. CDR3 length: 13 residues. The V gene lost 0 bases and the J gene lost 9 bases, with 9 bases spanning the gap. CDR3: CASSEYMGVEQFF. The CDR3 region has the DNA TGTGCCAGCAGTGAATATATGGGGGTTGAGCAGTTCTTC. Full variable domain (missing parts from reference TRBV25-1 and TRBJ2-1): EADIYQTPRYLVIGTGKKITLECSQTMGHDKMYWYQQDPGMELHLIHYSYGVNSTEKGDLSSESTVSRIRTEHFPLTLESARPSHTSQYLCASSEYMGVEQFFGPGTRLTVL.

The rearrangement links TRBV2 to TRBJ2-7; unclear D gene. The germline V gene encodes CDR1 SNHLY and CDR2 FYNNEI. V lost 6 bases, J lost 2 bases, and 8 bases lay in between. The CDR3 covers 12 residues. CDR3 residues: CASSYGPYEQYF. CDR3 DNA: TGTGCCAGCAGCTACGGTCCCTACGAGCAGTACTTC.

This clone was observed a single time. The J gene is TRBJ2-1, the V gene TRBV4-2; D is uncertain. Germline loops: CDR1 LGHNA, CDR2 YNFKEQ. The V end lost 2 bases, the J end lost 5 bases, and 19 bases lay between the germline ends. CDR3 length: 17 amino acids. CDR3 nucleotide sequence: TGTGCCAGCAGCCAATCGGTTCGGCTGAAGGGCCACAATGAGCAGTTCTTC. It translates to CASSQSVRLKGHNEQFF.

The chain recombines TRBV30 with TRBJ2-5; 13 bases agree with TRBD2. The CDR3 consists of 17 residues. CDR1 and CDR2 (germline): GTSNPN, SVGIG (reference sequence). V shed 0 bases, J shed 5 bases, and the junction held 9 bases outside the gene matches. The CDR3 DNA reads as TGTGCCTGGAGTGTACAGGGACTAGCGGGACCGAAGGAGACCCAGTACTTC. It translates to CAWSVQGLAGPKETQYF. Looking up the rest from reference TRBV30 and TRBJ2-5 gives the full variable domain: SQTIHQWPATLVQPVGSPLSLECTVEGTSNPNLYWYRQAAGRGLQLLFYSVGIGQISSEVPQNLSASRPQDRQFILSSKKLLLSDSGFYLCAWSVQGLAGPKETQYFGPGTRLLVL.

V is TRBV7-2 and J is TRBJ1-1; a possible D gene is TRBD1 (6 bases). This CDR3 is built from 13 residues. Germline V gene lookup returns CDR1 SGHTA and CDR2 FQGNSA. V lost 3 bases to trimming and J lost 10 bases, with 15 bases between them. CDR3 region: CASSFAKPRGAFF. CDR3 sequence (DNA): TGTGCCAGCAGCTTCGCTAAGCCCAGGGGAGCTTTCTTT.

The chain is built from TRBV27 and TRBJ2-7, with 9 bases matching TRBD1. CDR1 MNHEY and CDR2 SMNVEV come from the germline V gene (reference sequence). The CDR3 consists of 15 residues. The V segment lost 4 bases and the J segment 3 bases; nucleotides outside the gene matches: 7. CDR3 sequence: CASSWILGQGYEQYF. The DNA for the CDR3 is TGTGCCAGCAGTTGGATTTTGGGACAGGGCTACGAGCAGTACTTC.

In nucleotides, the CDR3 is TGTGCCAGCAGCTTATCTAGCGGGAGCCGTTCCTACAATGAGCAGTTCTTC. Translated, it gives CASSLSSGSRSYNEQFF. J is TRBJ2-1 and V is TRBV5-4; 10 positions match TRBD2. This CDR3 is built from 17 residues. The germline V gene encodes CDR1 SGHNT and CDR2 YYREEE (reference sequence). Trimming at V came to 2 bases and at J to 1 base, leaving 6 bases not matched to a gene.

The rearrangement uses TRBV28 and TRBJ1-4, with D maybe TRBD1 (5 bases). The CDR3 has 15 residues. Per the germline V gene, CDR1 is MDHEN and CDR2 is SYDVKM. V dropped 6 bases and J dropped 7 bases, with 18 bases sitting between them. This CDR3 is CASSSLLGGAEKLFF. The DNA of the CDR3 is TGTGCCAGCAGCTCCCTGCTCGGGGGAGCTGAAAAACTGTTTTTT. The full variable domain, in which reference TRBV28 and TRBJ1-4 provide the parts outside the CDR3, is DVKVTQSSRYLVKRTGEKVFLECVQDMDHENMFWYRQDPGLGLRLIYFSYDVKMKEKGDIPEGYSVSREKKERFSLILESASTNQTSMYLCASSSLLGGAEKLFFGSGTQLSVL.

This rearrangement joins TRBV29-1 to TRBJ1-1; D unresolved. The germline V gene has CDR1 SQVTM and CDR2 ANQGSEA. The germline V and J ends were trimmed by 7 bases and 4 bases, with 16 bases remaining between them. This CDR3 is built from 13 residues. The DNA for the CDR3 is TGCAGCGCGGCCGGACTGACGGGCACTGAAGCTTTCTTT. It specifies CSAAGLTGTEAFF.

The rearrangement uses TRBV28 and TRBJ2-2; TRBD2 is a possible D gene (6 bases). Deletions cut 6 bases from V and 0 bases from J, with 11 bases between. The CDR3 extends over 15 amino acids. Germline values: CDR1 MDHEN, CDR2 SYDVKM. The CDR3 bases are TGTGCCAGCAGATCGGGAGCGGCGAACACCGGGGAGCTGTTTTTT. It yields the protein CASRSGAANTGELFF.

The chain combines TRBV25-1 with TRBJ1-2, with 8 positions matching TRBD1. Looked up from germline, CDR1 is MGHDK and CDR2 is SYGVNS. The CDR3 has 15 residues. Unmatched junction bases numbered 7, after V lost 6 bases and J lost 1 base. CDR3 sequence reads: CASSLGRGLNYGYTF. The CDR3 DNA reads as TGTGCCAGCAGCCTCGGCAGGGGGCTTAACTATGGCTACACCTTC.

For this clone: Mismatch with germline at one junction end may stem from a read error. The chain recombines TRBV14 with TRBJ2-3, with TRBD1 matching over 11 bases. Germline lookup yields CDR1 SGHDN and CDR2 FVKESK. The CDR3 is 16 amino acids. In nucleotides, the CDR3 is TGTGCCAGCAGTCAAGTTAGGACAGGGGGCTTGGATACGCAGTATTTT. It is translated as CASSQVRTGGLDTQYF.

This chain joins TRBV19 and TRBJ1-5, with D maybe TRBD1 (6 bases). This CDR3 comprises 15 residues. V was shortened by 6 bases and J by 0 bases, with 12 bases between the two germline ends. From germline, CDR1 is LNHDA and CDR2 SQIVND (reference sequence). The CDR3 DNA reads as TGTGCCAGTAGCTTACAGGGTCATAGCAATCAGCCCCAGCATTTT. Translating gives CASSLQGHSNQPQHF.

The DNA for the CDR3 is TGTGCCAGCAGCTGGGGGGACAGGAGCACAGATACGCAGTATTTT. It translates to CASSWGDRSTDTQYF. The chain joins TRBV7-9 to TRBJ2-3; 8 bases fit TRBD1. The CDR3 sequence is 15 residues long. The germline gives CDR1 SEHNR, CDR2 FQNEAQ (reference sequence). Trimming at V came to 4 bases and at J to 0 bases, leaving 3 bases not matched to a gene.

The genes are TRBV11-2 and TRBJ2-7, with 7 bases matching TRBD2. Unmatched junction bases numbered 10, after V lost 1 base and J lost 4 bases. Germline V lookup: CDR1 SGHAT, CDR2 FQNNGV. CDR3 length: 16 residues. For the CDR3, the DNA is TGTGCCAGCAGCTTAGTTCTGCCCGGGAGGATTTACGAGCAGTACTTC. It encodes CASSLVLPGRIYEQYF.

J is TRBJ1-4 and V is TRBV6-6, with 7 bases aligning to TRBD1. Germline-derived CDR1 and CDR2 are MNHNY and SVGAGI (reference sequence). The CDR3 is 15 amino acids. After removal of 5 bases from V and 10 bases from J, the junction contained 13 bases not matched to a gene. The CDR3 sequence: CASSDQTGVFGKLFF. The CDR3 DNA reads as TGTGCCAGCAGTGACCAAACAGGGGTTTTCGGAAAACTGTTTTTT.

The chain combines TRBV13 with TRBJ2-4; D might be TRBD2 (6 bases). Between the trimmed V and J ends, which lost 4 bases and 6 bases, there was a span of 13 bases. Germline V gene data show CDR1 as PRHDT and CDR2 as FYEKMQ (reference sequence). This CDR3 has 14 amino acids. This CDR3 is CASSSREVGNIQYF. In DNA, the CDR3 is TGTGCCAGCAGCTCCAGGGAGGTGGGAAACATTCAGTACTTC.

The chain's CDR3 is CASSTAGRVLGYTF. The DNA for the CDR3 is TGTGCCAGTAGTACCGCCGGGAGGGTCCTTGGCTACACCTTC. V gene TRBV19 combines with J gene TRBJ1-2, with D unclear. The CDR3 consists of 14 residues. Trimming cost V 4 bases and J 7 bases, with 16 bases left between them. The germline V gene has CDR1 LNHDA and CDR2 SQIVND (reference sequence).

This chain uses TRBV5-4 with TRBJ2-2, with 9 nucleotides matching TRBD1. The length of the CDR3 is 14 residues. CDR1 is SGHNT, CDR2 YYREEE, per germline (reference sequence). The V segment lost 4 bases and the J segment 6 bases; nucleotides outside the gene matches: 4. The DNA of the CDR3 is TGTGCCAGCAGCAGGGACAGGGCATCCGGGGAGCTGTTTTTT. Residues: CASSRDRASGELFF.

The chain links TRBV5-5 to TRBJ2-2; D uncertain. Germline V CDR1 and CDR2: SGHKS, YYEKEE (reference sequence). With 0 bases removed from V and 6 bases from J, the gap between germline ends came to 12 bases. The length of the CDR3 is 15 residues. The CDR3, as DNA: TGTGCCAGCAGCTTGGTTATCTCTCAGGCCGGGGAGCTGTTTTTT. It is translated as CASSLVISQAGELFF.

The rearrangement links TRBV7-3 to TRBJ2-2, with TRBD1 identical over 10 bases. Per the germline V gene, CDR1 is SGHTA and CDR2 is FQGTGA. The ends lost 5 bases at V and 6 bases at J; junction bases unmatched: 12. This CDR3 is built from 17 residues. CDR3 protein: CASSPNSGTGVAGELFF. DNA of the CDR3: TGTGCCAGCAGCCCAAACTCCGGGACAGGGGTGGCCGGGGAGCTGTTTTTT.

This chain links TRBV5-1 with TRBJ2-3; D is ambiguous. This CDR3 has 12 amino acids. The germline V and J ends were trimmed by 3 bases and 6 bases, with 8 bases remaining between them. The V gene's germline CDR1 is SGHRS and CDR2 YFSETQ. The CDR3 reads CASSSFMDTQYF. The CDR3 DNA reads as TGCGCCAGCAGCTCCTTTATGGATACGCAGTATTTT.

The chain links TRBV5-1 to TRBJ2-1; D is perhaps TRBD1 (6 bases). V lost 1 base and J 7 bases, leaving 21 bases between the germline ends. This CDR3 is 17 amino acids long. Germline CDR1 is SGHRS and CDR2 is YFSETQ. The CDR3 reads CASSLSRSAVRGNEQFF. CDR3 sequence (DNA): TGCGCCAGCAGCTTGTCTCGATCTGCGGTGAGGGGGAATGAGCAGTTCTTC.

The chain recombines TRBV28 with TRBJ1-6; D not certain. Germline assignment: CDR1 MDHEN and CDR2 SYDVKM. This CDR3 spans 12 amino acids. V was trimmed by 5 bases and J by 10 bases, leaving 9 bases between them. CDR3 protein: CASSISLSPLHF. In nucleotides, the CDR3 is TGTGCCAGCAGTATAAGCCTCTCACCCCTCCACTTT.

The genes are TRBV7-6 and TRBJ1-5, with a tentative D call TRBD1 (5 bases). Deletions cut 5 bases from V and 0 bases from J, with 8 bases between. The CDR3 loop spans 14 amino acids. The germline gives CDR1 SGHVS, CDR2 FNYEAQ. In nucleotides, the CDR3 is TGTGCCAGCAGCGGGGGAGGTAGCAATCAGCCCCAGCATTTT. Translated, it gives CASSGGGSNQPQHF.

The J gene is TRBJ1-2, the V gene TRBV30; D is possibly TRBD1 (6 bases). Trimming took 2 bases from V and 6 from J, leaving 13 bases between them. CDR1 and CDR2 (germline): GTSNPN, SVGIG (reference sequence). The CDR3 sequence is 13 residues long. For the CDR3, the DNA is TGTGCCTGGAGTCTTCGACCAGGGGATGGCTACACCTTC. Translating it yields CAWSLRPGDGYTF.

Of note for this clone: Other DNA variants within this sample encode the same CDR3. The rearrangement links TRBV5-1 to TRBJ2-3; the D is unclear. The CDR3 is made up of 12 amino acids. Germline loops: CDR1 SGHRS, CDR2 YFSETQ. V was pared by 1 base and J by 4 bases, with 4 bases between. CDR3 loop: CASSLRSDTQYF. The DNA for the CDR3 is TGCGCCAGCAGCTTGAGATCAGATACGCAGTATTTT.

V gene TRBV6-5 combines with J gene TRBJ1-5; a weak D match, TRBD1 (5 bases). The CDR3 runs to 14 residues. The V gene's germline CDR1 is MNHEY and CDR2 SVGAGI. V lost 0 bases, J lost 7 bases, and 10 bases lay in between. The CDR3 DNA follows: TGTGCCAGCAGTTACTCTGAGGGGTGGCAGCCCCAGCATTTT. Protein: CASSYSEGWQPQHF.

Worth noting for this clone: The same CDR3 arises from other DNA sequences in this sample as well. The V call is TRBV5-4, the J call TRBJ1-3; TRBD1 matches 8 bases. Germline lookup yields CDR1 SGHNT and CDR2 YYREEE (reference sequence). J lost 0 bases, V lost 2 bases, and 1 base had no gene match. The CDR3 is 15 residues long. The CDR3 spells CASSLDRGSGNTIYF. CDR3 DNA: TGTGCCAGCAGCTTAGACAGGGGCTCTGGAAACACCATATATTTT. Full variable domain (remainder filled in from reference TRBV5-4 and TRBJ1-3): ETGVTQSPTHLIKTRGQQVTLRCSSQSGHNTVSWYQQALGQGPQFIFQYYREEENGRGNFPPRFSGLQFPNYSSELNVNALELDDSALYLCASSLDRGSGNTIYFGEGSWLTVV.